The T cell receptor beta chain described here comes from a study of identifying expanded T cells in peripheral blood. This table comes from immunoSEQ multiplex PCR, and its TCRdb copy is limited to in-frame clones, with some not included. The sample gives about 82,000 clones, around nine tenths of which show up once; roughly 7% is in the top ten. Whole-study findings and limits: Clone count variance between roughly two-week samples rose with total template count. Over around two and four weeks, about 15 and 19 clones changed, versus around 1.3 between replicates.

Note on this clone: The target antigen is unknown.

Germline-derived CDR1 and CDR2 are SGHAT and FQNNGV. The CDR3 loop spans 11 amino acids. Trimming removed 2 bases at V and 2 bases at J, with 1 base between. Healthy donors had no documented immune events, such as infections, while sampled. The specimen was blood. The TCR was taken from a person between 18 and 69 years old in good health. The rearrangement uses TRBV11-2 and TRBJ2-7, with D hard to call. Here the CDR3 reads CASSLPYEQYF. For the CDR3, the DNA is TGTGCCAGCAGCTTACCCTACGAGCAGTACTTC.